One and the same sample provided the 18 T cell receptor beta chains below, sequenced in a study of T-cell memory formation after mild COVID-19. Each CDR3 protein gets one entry after TCRdb re-called the 5' RACE reads with MiXCR. Of 350,000 to 500,000 distinct CDR3 sequences listed, about a sixth are singletons. Specimen: PBMCs or a T cell subset sorted from them (not recorded which). Receptors were obtained from a man younger than 35 who had mild COVID-19 (a few samples of this study predate the infection). Cell type and time point are not known.

The chain combines TRBV7-2 with TRBJ1-2, with D possibly being TRBD1 (6 bases). The CDR3 is 12 amino acids. Germline V gives CDR1 SGHTA, CDR2 FQGNSA. V was pared by 4 bases and J by 8 bases, with 11 bases between. The chain's CDR3 is CASSSTGTGYTF. As DNA, the CDR3 is TGTGCCAGCAGCTCTACAGGGACCGGCTACACCTTC.

This clonotype came up many times. V is TRBV7-3 and J is TRBJ2-1; either TRBD1 or TRBD2 may supply D (6 bases each). Germline assignment: CDR1 SGHTA and CDR2 FQGTGA. V was trimmed by 1 base and J by 5 bases, leaving 15 bases between them. CDR3 length: 16 residues. The CDR3 protein is CASSLILRGRDNEQFF. CDR3 in DNA: TGTGCCAGCAGCTTAATACTACGGGGGCGTGACAATGAGCAGTTCTTC.

The chain combines TRBV10-3 with TRBJ2-2, with TRBD1 matching over 7 bases. V shed 6 bases and J 2 bases; nucleotides not matched to a gene: 3. The CDR3 consists of 14 residues. The germline CDR1 and CDR2 sequences are ENHRY and SYGVKD. The CDR3 region has the DNA TGTGCCATCAGCCGACAGGGAAACACCGGGGAGCTGTTTTTT. Its translation is CAISRQGNTGELFF.

The V call is TRBV12-3 or TRBV12-4, the J call TRBJ2-3; D not resolved. V was pared by 6 bases and J by 0 bases, with 10 bases between. This CDR3 region has 14 residues. In DNA, the CDR3 is TGTGCCAGCAGCTCAGAAACTAGCACAGATACGCAGTATTTT. It codes for CASSSETSTDTQYF.

This clonotype was observed a handful of times. This chain joins TRBV6-1 and TRBJ1-2; tentative D call: TRBD1 (6 bases). V shed 3 bases and J shed 8 bases, with 16 bases lying between them. The CDR3 runs to 14 residues. In germline, CDR1 is MNHNS, CDR2 SASEGT. The CDR3 bases are TGTGCCAGCAGTGATACAGGGAAGGTATCAGGCTACACCTTC. Residues: CASSDTGKVSGYTF.

The rearrangement joins TRBV5-4 to TRBJ2-3, with TRBD1 as a possible D gene (6 bases). The V gene lost 0 bases and the J gene lost 3 bases, with 8 bases spanning the gap. The CDR3 length is 14 residues. CDR1 is SGHNT and CDR2 is YYREEE in the germline V gene (reference sequence). CDR3 in DNA: TGTGCCAGCAGCTTGGTTCAGGGGACAGATACGCAGTATTTT. This gives the protein CASSLVQGTDTQYF. Using reference TRBV5-4 and TRBJ2-3 for the parts outside the CDR3, the full variable domain is ETGVTQSPTHLIKTRGQQVTLRCSSQSGHNTVSWYQQALGQGPQFIFQYYREEENGRGNFPPRFSGLQFPNYSSELNVNALELDDSALYLCASSLVQGTDTQYFGPGTRLTVL.

The chain has TRBV3-1 and TRBJ2-3; TRBD2 agrees at 11 bases. The CDR3 runs to 16 residues. Germline-derived CDR1 and CDR2 are LGHDT and YNNKEL (reference sequence). With 4 bases clipped from V and 2 bases from J, the junction kept 5 bases outside the gene matches. DNA for the CDR3: TGTGCCAGCAGCCCCTATAGCGGGGGGGACACAGATACGCAGTATTTT. This codes for CASSPYSGGDTDTQYF.

This chain connects TRBV7-2 to TRBJ1-2; D not resolved. Germline lookup yields CDR1 SGHTA and CDR2 FQGNSA. Trimming removed 3 bases from V and 4 bases from J, with 18 bases in between. The CDR3 loop spans 16 amino acids. CDR3 sequence reads: CASSFHTVLSGYGYTF. The DNA of the CDR3 is TGTGCCAGCAGCTTCCATACGGTACTGAGTGGCTATGGCTACACCTTC.

This chain connects TRBV7-3 to TRBJ2-2; 9 bases agree with TRBD1. With 1 base clipped from V and 3 bases from J, the junction kept 12 bases outside the gene matches. Germline V lookup: CDR1 SGHTA, CDR2 FQGTGA. The CDR3 has 19 amino acids. The CDR3 here is CASSLNYRGLNGDTGELFF. CDR3 DNA: TGTGCCAGCAGCTTAAATTACAGGGGGCTAAATGGAGACACCGGGGAGCTGTTTTTT.

This clonotype was seen more than once but under ten times. This chain joins TRBV20-1 and TRBJ2-4; TRBD2 aligns across 14 bases. CDR3 length: 17 amino acids. The germline V gene encodes CDR1 DFQATT and CDR2 SNEGSKA (reference sequence). CDR3 nucleotides: TGCAGGGTGACTAGCGGGGGGGTTTGCCATGGCAAAAACATTCAGTACTTC. This sequence encodes CRVTSGGVCHGKNIQYF.

The chain uses TRBV7-6 and TRBJ2-7; 8 bases align to TRBD1. The junction had 6 bases not matched to a gene; V was cut back by 7 bases and J by 1 base. This CDR3 region has 14 residues. Germline CDR1 is SGHVS and CDR2 is FNYEAQ. As DNA, the CDR3 is TGTGCCAGCACCCCGGGACAGGAGTCCTACGAGCAGTACTTC. It specifies CASTPGQESYEQYF.

This clonotype was picked up a small number of times. The rearrangement uses TRBV5-1 and TRBJ2-3, with D maybe TRBD1 (6 bases). This CDR3 has 14 amino acids. Germline CDR1 reads SGHRS; CDR2 reads YFSETQ. Trimming left V 2 bases short and J 2 bases short, with 9 bases between. The CDR3 region has the DNA TGCGCCAGCAGCTTAAGACAGGTCACAGATACGCAGTATTTT. It translates to CASSLRQVTDTQYF.

CDR3 residues: CASSLLSVDTQYF. In DNA form, the CDR3 reads TGTGCCAGCAGCCTCCTTTCGGTAGATACGCAGTATTTT. V and J are TRBV7-9 and TRBJ2-3; D unresolved. The germline V and J ends were trimmed by 5 bases and 5 bases, with 11 bases remaining between them. Germline CDR1 and CDR2: SEHNR and FQNEAQ (reference sequence). The CDR3 runs 13 residues.

The rearrangement joins TRBV7-3 to TRBJ2-1, with unresolved D. From germline, CDR1 is SGHTA and CDR2 FQGTGA. This CDR3 is built from 14 residues. Trimming took off 4 bases at V and 9 bases at J, with 16 bases between the two ends. The CDR3 DNA reads as TGTGCCAGCAGCTCCAGCCTCGCCGGTATTGAGCAGTTCTTC. Protein: CASSSSLAGIEQFF.

The V gene is TRBV2, the J gene TRBJ1-1; D gene unclear. The germline gives CDR1 SNHLY, CDR2 FYNNEI. Trimming cost V 4 bases and J 2 bases, with 8 bases left between them. This CDR3 region has 13 residues. Written as DNA, the CDR3 is TGTGCCAGCAGTGTCCAGCCTAACACTGAAGCTTTCTTT. This translates into CASSVQPNTEAFF.

The chain has TRBV2 and TRBJ1-2; D possibly corresponds to TRBD1 (5 bases). The CDR3 runs 18 residues. Trimming cost V 1 base and J 3 bases, with 21 bases left between them. Germline V CDR1 and CDR2: SNHLY, FYNNEI. CDR3 bases: TGTGCCAGCAGTGAAGAACGTTCTTTAAACGGGGGAGACTATGGCTACACCTTC. It is translated as CASSEERSLNGGDYGYTF.

A word on this clonotype: A junction boundary mismatches the germline segment, possibly from a read error. The chain is built from TRBV4-3 and TRBJ1-4, with unresolved D. The CDR3 is 15 residues long. From germline, CDR1 is LGHNA and CDR2 YSLEER. The CDR3 region is CASSQDQRDNEKLFF. In nucleotides, the CDR3 is TGCGCAAGCAGCCAAGATCAGAGAGATAATGAAAAACTGTTTTTT.

The chain joins TRBV6-5 to TRBJ2-7, with 9 nucleotides matching TRBD2. Germline CDR1 and CDR2: MNHEY and SVGAGI. The V segment lost 5 bases and the J segment 2 bases; nucleotides outside the gene matches: 4. This CDR3 is 14 amino acids long. The CDR3 region is CASSQSGGTYEQYF. CDR3 DNA: TGTGCCAGCAGTCAGAGCGGGGGGACCTACGAGCAGTACTTC.